The rows below give T cell receptor beta chains drawn from one sample of a study of control samples from healthy donors and cancer patients. This table comes from immunoSEQ multiplex PCR, and its TCRdb copy is limited to in-frame clones, with some not included. Here the sample spans 150,000 to 200,000 clones, more than 85% being singletons. Specimen: blood. Receptor source: a woman aged 40 to 49 in good health. CDR3s include the opening cysteine and the closing phenylalanine or tryptophan. D genes are given only for firm matches. Size is omitted from some rows. Given values are once, few, many or a class for expanded clones.

D gene	V gene	clone size	J gene	CDR3 DNA	CDR3 protein
NA	TRBV3-1/TRBV3-2	NA	TRBJ1-1	TGTGCCAGCAGCCAAGGGATCATCCTGAACACTGAAGCTTTCTTT	CASSQGIILNTEAFF
NA	TRBV9	once	TRBJ2-2	TGTGCCAGCAGCGTAGTGACAGGCTCGAACACCGGGGAGCTGTTTTTT	CASSVVTGSNTGELFF
NA	TRBV29-1	NA	TRBJ2-1	TGCAGGGCGGGGCCCCCCGGGAATGAGCAGTTCTTC	CRAGPPGNEQFF
NA	TRBV24-1	NA	TRBJ2-3	TGTGCCACCAGTGATGCTCGGGCCTCAGATACGCAGTATTTT	CATSDARASDTQYF
NA	TRBV10-3	NA	TRBJ1-3	TGTGCCATCAGCAGGACGAACACCATATATTTT	CAISRTNTIYF
NA	TRBV7-2	NA	TRBJ2-5	TGTGCCAGCAGCTTAAGTGGGGAAGAGACCCAGTACTTC	CASSLSGEETQYF
NA	TRBV12-3/TRBV12-4	NA	TRBJ2-3	TGTGCCAGCAGACCCGGCACAGATACGCAGTATTTT	CASRPGTDTQYF
NA	TRBV2	NA	TRBJ1-5	TGTGCCAGCAGCAAAGGTGGAGGTGGTCAGCCCCAGCATTTT	CASSKGGGGQPQHF
TRBD1	TRBV19	NA	TRBJ1-5	TGTGCCAGTAGTAGGACAGGGGGAGATCAGCCCCAGCATTTT	CASSRTGGDQPQHF
NA	TRBV6-1	NA	TRBJ1-5	TGTGCCAGCAGTGAACAGGGCCCAGGCAGGGGAGACCAGCCCCAGCATTTT	CASSEQGPGRGDQPQHF
TRBD1	TRBV9	NA	TRBJ2-1	TGTGCCAGCAGCGTGGACAGGGATTCCTACAATGAGCAGTTCTTC	CASSVDRDSYNEQFF
NA	TRBV3-1/TRBV3-2	once	TRBJ1-2	TGTGCCAGCAGCCTGGGGGTCCGTTCCTACTATGGCTACACCTTC	CASSLGVRSYYGYTF
NA	TRBV2	NA	TRBJ1-2	TGTGCCAGCACCGAAGGGGGACTCTATGGCTACACCTTC	CASTEGGLYGYTF
TRBD1	TRBV2	once	TRBJ1-2	TGTGCCAGCAGGGGACAGGGCTATGGCTACACCTTC	CASRGQGYGYTF
NA	TRBV6-5	NA	TRBJ1-1	TGTGCCAGCAGTTCTGGGGCAGGGAGGAACACTGAAGCTTTCTTT	CASSSGAGRNTEAFF
NA	TRBV27	NA	TRBJ1-6	TGTGCCAGCAGTTCGGGACCTAGGTCCGATTCACCCCTCCACTTT	CASSSGPRSDSPLHF
NA	TRBV27	NA	TRBJ1-2	TGTGCCAGCAGCCCATCCCCGGCTAGCTATGGCTACACCTTC	CASSPSPASYGYTF
TRBD1	TRBV11-3	once	TRBJ1-6	TGTGCCAGCAGCTTAGTTAGACAGGGGGCTTTTCATAATTCACCCCTCCACTTT	CASSLVRQGAFHNSPLHF
NA	TRBV6-5	NA	TRBJ1-2	TGTGCCAGCAGTCCGACAGTGGTGGGATATGGCTACACCTTC	CASSPTVVGYGYTF
NA	TRBV19	few	TRBJ1-2	TGTGCCAGTAGTATAGGGGGCAGGCGCGGCTACACCTTC	CASSIGGRRGYTF
TRBD2	TRBV10-2	once	TRBJ2-3	TGCGCCAGCAGTAACGGGGGGGCCGGGACAGATACGCAGTATTTT	CASSNGGAGTDTQYF
NA	TRBV2	once	TRBJ1-3	TGTGCCAGCAGCGCCGTGGGCTCTGGAAACACCATATATTTT	CASSAVGSGNTIYF
NA	TRBV6-6	NA	TRBJ1-1	TGTGCCAGCAGTTATAGGGGGGAGCGGACTGAAGCTTTCTTT	CASSYRGERTEAFF
TRBD1	TRBV4-1	NA	TRBJ1-1	TGCGCCAGCAGCCTGGGACAGGGCCGCATGAACACTGAAGCTTTCTTT	CASSLGQGRMNTEAFF
NA	TRBV9	once	TRBJ1-2	TGTGCCAGCAGCGTAGCAGGGCACTATGGCTACACCTTC	CASSVAGHYGYTF
NA	TRBV7-9	NA	TRBJ2-5	TGTGCCAGCAGCTTAGTACCGTCCAGAGGTGAGACCCAGTACTTC	CASSLVPSRGETQYF
NA	TRBV5-1	NA	TRBJ1-1	TGCGCCAGCAGCTTGGTTGGGTCCCCAGGCACTGAAGCTTTCTTT	CASSLVGSPGTEAFF
TRBD1	TRBV6-2/TRBV6-3	NA	TRBJ2-1	TGTGCCAGCAGCCCTTACAGGGGGAGCTCCTACAATGAGCAGTTCTTC	CASSPYRGSSYNEQFF